This T cell receptor beta chain was identified during a study of T cells in Graves' hyperthyroidism and ophthalmopathy. TCR beta CDR3 region amplification was performed from RNA transcripts. RT-PCR in the first round (using the HTBI primer set) targeted the TCR CDR3. Via MiXCR, TCRdb re-called the multiplex PCR reads, giving one row per CDR3 protein. The data show hundreds of thousands of distinct CDR3 sequences, approximately 25% seen once. Germline CDR1 is DFQATT and CDR2 is SNEGSKA (reference sequence). The CDR3 is made up of 16 amino acids. The V end lost 0 bases, the J end lost 0 bases, and 14 bases lay between the germline ends.

Sequencing was performed on blood. This clonotype was obtained from a woman aged 25 to 39 with Graves' ophthalmopathy. This chain connects TRBV20-1 to TRBJ1-2; unclear D gene. The CDR3 DNA follows: TGCAGTGCTAGAGATGTCGGTCGAGGGCCTAACTATGGCTACACCTTC. Its protein product is CSARDVGRGPNYGYTF.